The clone carrying this TCR beta chain was seen only a few times. What it recognizes is unknown. Looked up from germline, CDR1 is ENHRY and CDR2 is SYGVKD. V was cut by 4 bases and J by 4 bases, with 11 bases left in between. The CDR3 is 13 amino acids. This sample is drawn from a study of vaccination and CD4 T cells after COVID-19. Study-level information: Each participant was administered two doses of a vaccine, which was either BNT162b2 or mRNA-1273. Study-wide results and caveats: The appearance of a median around 90% of reactive clones in convalescent patients occurred only post-vaccination.

An Oncomine TCR Beta short-read assay was used to sequence the DNA from cultured CD4+ T cells. MiXCR, run by TCRdb on the PCR reads, gives a single entry per CDR3 protein. The table lists around 11,000 distinct CDR3 sequences, 25% to 30% of them singletons. Described treatment: approximately nine-day PBMC culture with coronavirus spike peptide pools or control peptides (ViraFEST assay). The receptor's source is a human donor with COVID-19. Sequenced material: cultured CD4+ T cells from blood. V gene TRBV10-3 combines with J gene TRBJ2-7; D may match TRBD1 or TRBD2 (5 bases each). CDR3 in DNA: TGTGCCATCAGTGTAGGGACCGAGTACGAGCAGTACTTC. As protein: CAISVGTEYEQYF.